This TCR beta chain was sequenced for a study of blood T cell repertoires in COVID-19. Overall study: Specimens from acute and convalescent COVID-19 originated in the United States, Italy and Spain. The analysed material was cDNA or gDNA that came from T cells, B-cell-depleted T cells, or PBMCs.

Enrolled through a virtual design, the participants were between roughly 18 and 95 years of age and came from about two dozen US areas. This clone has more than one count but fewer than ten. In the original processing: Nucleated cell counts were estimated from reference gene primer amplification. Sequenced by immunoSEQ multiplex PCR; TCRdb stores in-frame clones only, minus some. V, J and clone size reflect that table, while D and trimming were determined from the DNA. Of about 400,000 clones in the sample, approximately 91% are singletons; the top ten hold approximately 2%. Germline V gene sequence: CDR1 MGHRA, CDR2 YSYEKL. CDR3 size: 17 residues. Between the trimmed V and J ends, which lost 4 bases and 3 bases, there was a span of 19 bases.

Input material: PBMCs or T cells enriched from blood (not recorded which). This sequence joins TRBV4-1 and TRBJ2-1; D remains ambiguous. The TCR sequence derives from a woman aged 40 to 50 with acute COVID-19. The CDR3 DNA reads TGCGCCAGCAGCCGAGAAAGACTGGAGCTAGTCTACAATGAGCAGTTCTTC. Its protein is CASSRERLELVYNEQFF.